The present T cell receptor (beta chain) was sequenced within a study of T cells in Graves' hyperthyroidism and ophthalmopathy. Regions amplified from RNA transcripts were the TCR beta CDR3 regions. The primer set for the first-round RT-PCR of the TCR CDR3 was HTBI. TCRdb ran MiXCR on the multiplex PCR reads and lists one entry per CDR3 protein. Here the sample spans about 640,000 distinct CDR3 sequences, less than 25% being singletons. Patients were excluded because of uncontrolled infection, other autoimmune disease, pregnancy or lactation. In making diagnoses, clinical symptoms, serum thyroxine and TRAb, thyroid ultrasound and orbital computed tomography were all used. There are many counts of this clonotype. The germline V gene has CDR1 SNHLY and CDR2 FYNNEI. The CDR3 totals 15 residues. Germline trimming cut 4 bases from V and 3 bases from J; bases unmatched to any gene: 4.

This TCR derives from a man in his thirties or forties with Graves' ophthalmopathy. The specimen was blood. The chain combines TRBV2 with TRBJ2-1; 9 bases are shared with TRBD1. CDR3 nucleotide sequence: TGTGCCAGCAGTGGGACAGGGGATTTCTACAATGAGCAGTTCTTC. Its protein is CASSGTGDFYNEQFF.